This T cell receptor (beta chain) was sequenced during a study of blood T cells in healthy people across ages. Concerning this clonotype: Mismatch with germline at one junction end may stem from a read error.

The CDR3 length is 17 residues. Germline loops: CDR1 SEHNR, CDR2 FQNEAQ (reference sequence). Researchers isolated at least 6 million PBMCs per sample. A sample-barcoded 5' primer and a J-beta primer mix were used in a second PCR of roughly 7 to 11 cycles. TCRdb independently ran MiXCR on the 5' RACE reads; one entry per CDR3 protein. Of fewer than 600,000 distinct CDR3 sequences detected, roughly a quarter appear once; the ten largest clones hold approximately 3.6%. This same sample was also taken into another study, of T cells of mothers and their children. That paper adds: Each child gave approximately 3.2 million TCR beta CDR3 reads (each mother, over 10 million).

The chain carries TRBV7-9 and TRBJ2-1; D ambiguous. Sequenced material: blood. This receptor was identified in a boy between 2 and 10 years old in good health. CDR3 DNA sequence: TGTGCCAGCAGCTTAGTTCGGTCCTCCCTTACCTACAATGGGCAGTTCTTC. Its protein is CASSLVRSSLTYNGQFF.